A single sample is the source of the 13 T cell receptor beta chains below, sequenced in a study of control samples from healthy donors and cancer patients. Profiling relied on immunoSEQ multiplex PCR, and the TCRdb table lists in-frame clones only, not all of them. Found here are 120,000 or so clones, roughly 92% of them singletons; the top ten hold around 0.6%. The sample comprised PBMCs. Every receptor here comes from a man of 80 years or more with head and neck cancer.

J is TRBJ1-2 and V is TRBV4-2; TRBD1 might be the D (6 bases). This CDR3 has 14 amino acids. V lost 3 bases, J lost 3 bases, and 11 bases lay in between. Looked up from germline, CDR1 is LGHNA and CDR2 is YNFKEQ. DNA of the CDR3: TGTGCCAGCAGCCAGGGGGGCTCTGACTATGGCTACACCTTC. It is translated as CASSQGGSDYGYTF.

This clone showed up just once. The gene calls are TRBV5-4 and TRBJ1-5; TRBD1 might be the D (6 bases). The germline V and J ends were trimmed by 0 bases and 7 bases, with 17 bases remaining between them. Germline V gene lookup returns CDR1 SGHNT and CDR2 YYREEE (reference sequence). The CDR3 contains 16 residues. In nucleotides, the CDR3 is TGTGCCAGCAGCTTGGATCTGGGGGCGGCTGGGCAGCCCCAGCATTTT. Its protein is CASSLDLGAAGQPQHF.

The genes are TRBV6-6 and TRBJ2-3; D gene uncertain. The CDR3 runs to 13 residues. In germline, CDR1 is MNHNY, CDR2 SVGAGI (reference sequence). V was trimmed by 2 bases and J by 5 bases, leaving 8 bases between them. The CDR3 DNA reads as TGTGCCAGCAGTTACCGGGTTGTAGATACGCAGTATTTT. This encodes CASSYRVVDTQYF.

The chain is built from TRBV19 and TRBJ2-6; no clear D gene. Germline lookup yields CDR1 LNHDA and CDR2 SQIVND (reference sequence). V was cut by 5 bases and J by 4 bases, with 12 bases left in between. There are 15 residues in the CDR3. The CDR3 DNA reads as TGTGCCAGTAGTCCCCAGCTCGCAGGGGCCAACGTCCTGACTTTC. It is translated as CASSPQLAGANVLTF.

This clone came up once. The V and J genes are TRBV7-6 and TRBJ2-2; D is uncertain. The germline V and J ends were trimmed by 5 bases and 5 bases, with 9 bases remaining between them. This CDR3 is built from 13 residues. Germline V gene sequence: CDR1 SGHVS, CDR2 FNYEAQ. CDR3 protein: CASSPLLTGELFF. CDR3 sequence (DNA): TGTGCCAGCAGCCCTCTTTTAACCGGGGAGCTGTTTTTT.

This clone was seen just once. V gene TRBV10-2 combines with J gene TRBJ1-5; D not certain. The CDR3 extends over 15 amino acids. CDR1 is WSHSY, CDR2 SAAADI, per germline. V was shortened by 3 bases and J by 0 bases, with 9 bases between the two germline ends. CDR3 coding DNA: TGCGCCAGCAGTGACCTCCAGTATAGCAATCAGCCCCAGCATTTT. Protein: CASSDLQYSNQPQHF.

The chain couples TRBV6-1 to TRBJ1-5; the D is unclear. The CDR3 is 13 residues long. V lost 0 bases and J 3 bases, leaving 3 bases between the germline ends. The germline CDR1 and CDR2 sequences are MNHNS and SASEGT. The CDR3 here is CASSEASNQPQHF. CDR3 DNA: TGTGCCAGCAGTGAAGCCTCCAATCAGCCCCAGCATTTT.

This clone appeared a few times. This chain connects TRBV28 to TRBJ1-5, with 8 bases that match TRBD1. This CDR3 is built from 15 residues. J lost 2 bases, V lost 1 base, and 1 base had no gene match. CDR1 is MDHEN, CDR2 SYDVKM, per germline. CDR3 bases: TGTGCCAGCAGTTTATTGACAGGGGGCAATCAGCCCCAGCATTTT. As protein: CASSLLTGGNQPQHF.

This chain joins TRBV6-5 and TRBJ1-1; maybe TRBD1 (5 bases). Germline values: CDR1 MNHEY, CDR2 SVGAGI. V lost 6 bases and J lost 0, with 11 bases in between. The length of the CDR3 is 14 residues. CDR3 DNA: TGTGCCAGCAGGAGGGACGCCATGAACACTGAAGCTTTCTTT. It specifies CASRRDAMNTEAFF.

This chain connects TRBV5-1 to TRBJ2-7; D ambiguous. The CDR3 is 13 residues long. Germline lookup yields CDR1 SGHRS and CDR2 YFSETQ. V lost 4 bases to trimming and J lost 4 bases, with 12 bases between them. The CDR3 DNA sequence: TGCGCCAGCAGCCCTCCTCGCACATACGAGCAGTACTTC. Amino acid sequence: CASSPPRTYEQYF.

The chain employs TRBV11-2 and TRBJ2-1, with D unclear. Germline V gene lookup returns CDR1 SGHAT and CDR2 FQNNGV. There are 15 residues in the CDR3. The ends were cut back, 5 bases at V and 2 bases at J, with 13 bases in the middle. In DNA form, the CDR3 reads TGTGCCAGCAGCCCTCCGGTAGTCCCCTACAATGAGCAGTTCTTC. Its translation is CASSPPVVPYNEQFF.

V is TRBV5-4 and J is TRBJ1-4; 11 positions match TRBD1. Per germline, CDR1 SGHNT and CDR2 YYREEE (reference sequence). The J segment lost 9 bases and the V segment lost 3 bases, leaving 10 bases of the junction unmatched. The CDR3 loop spans 16 amino acids. As DNA, the CDR3 is TGTGCCAGCAGCTCTGGCCCGGGACAGGGGGTAAAAAAACTGTTTTTT. Protein product: CASSSGPGQGVKKLFF. The full variable domain, rest sourced from reference TRBV5-4 and TRBJ1-4, is ETGVTQSPTHLIKTRGQQVTLRCSSQSGHNTVSWYQQALGQGPQFIFQYYREEENGRGNFPPRFSGLQFPNYSSELNVNALELDDSALYLCASSSGPGQGVKKLFFGSGTQLSVL.

The rearrangement links TRBV5-1 to TRBJ2-2; TRBD2 might be the D (6 bases). The germline V gene has CDR1 SGHRS and CDR2 YFSETQ. The CDR3 is made up of 15 amino acids. V shed 4 bases and J shed 4 bases, with 14 bases lying between them. The CDR3 DNA sequence: TGCGCCAGCAGCCCCCTATTGGGGGGCACCGGGGAGCTGTTTTTT. It translates to CASSPLLGGTGELFF. Full variable domain (outside the CDR3, taken from reference TRBV5-1 and TRBJ2-2): KAGVTQTPRYLIKTRGQQVTLSCSPISGHRSVSWYQQTPGQGLQFLFEYFSETQRNKGNFPGRFSGRQFSNSRSEMNVSTLELGDSALYLCASSPLLGGTGELFFGEGSRLTVL.